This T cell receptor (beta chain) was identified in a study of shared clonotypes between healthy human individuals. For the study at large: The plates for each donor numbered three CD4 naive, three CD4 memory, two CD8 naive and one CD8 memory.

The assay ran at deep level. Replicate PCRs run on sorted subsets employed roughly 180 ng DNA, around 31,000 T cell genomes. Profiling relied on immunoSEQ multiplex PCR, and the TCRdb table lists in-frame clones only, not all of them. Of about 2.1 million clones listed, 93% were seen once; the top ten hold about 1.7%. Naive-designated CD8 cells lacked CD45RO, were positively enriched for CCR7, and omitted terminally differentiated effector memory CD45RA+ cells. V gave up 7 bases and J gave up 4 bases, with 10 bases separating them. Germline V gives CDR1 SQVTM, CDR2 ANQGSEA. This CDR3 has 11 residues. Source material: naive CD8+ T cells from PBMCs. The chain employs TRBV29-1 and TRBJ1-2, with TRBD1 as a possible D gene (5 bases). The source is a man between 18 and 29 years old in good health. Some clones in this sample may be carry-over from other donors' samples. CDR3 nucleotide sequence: TGCAGCGCCGGGGGTTCCTATGGCTACACCTTC. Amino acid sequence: CSAGGSYGYTF.